This T cell receptor beta chain comes out of a study of cytomegalovirus exposure and HLA in healthy donors. The PCR had 60 Vbeta and 13 Jbeta primers. Authors' processing steps: As a later analysis found, there were 80 million or so unique TCR beta chains, of which roughly 11 million were shared. The protocol was immunoSEQ multiplex PCR, while the TCRdb copy is restricted to in-frame clones and leaves out a portion. V and J calls and clone size are as listed in that table; D and trimming were resolved from the DNA. The top ten hold 0.7% to 0.95% of the sample, which has fewer than 200,000 clones, 65% to 85% seen once. Findings and caveats of the study: What was likely a sequencing artifact was a cluster of highly shared sequence variants.

Per germline, CDR1 MDHEN and CDR2 SYDVKM. This CDR3 comprises 14 residues. Trimming cost V 6 bases and J 0 bases, with 9 bases left between them. A note on this clone: Its antigen is currently unknown.

The origin of this receptor is a woman between 18 and 30 years old in good health and CMV-seronegative. The sequenced sample was PBMCs. This chain links TRBV28 with TRBJ1-5; D is undetermined. CDR3 in DNA: TGTGCCAGCAGGCCCCCAGTTAGCAATCAGCCCCAGCATTTT. It encodes CASRPPVSNQPQHF.